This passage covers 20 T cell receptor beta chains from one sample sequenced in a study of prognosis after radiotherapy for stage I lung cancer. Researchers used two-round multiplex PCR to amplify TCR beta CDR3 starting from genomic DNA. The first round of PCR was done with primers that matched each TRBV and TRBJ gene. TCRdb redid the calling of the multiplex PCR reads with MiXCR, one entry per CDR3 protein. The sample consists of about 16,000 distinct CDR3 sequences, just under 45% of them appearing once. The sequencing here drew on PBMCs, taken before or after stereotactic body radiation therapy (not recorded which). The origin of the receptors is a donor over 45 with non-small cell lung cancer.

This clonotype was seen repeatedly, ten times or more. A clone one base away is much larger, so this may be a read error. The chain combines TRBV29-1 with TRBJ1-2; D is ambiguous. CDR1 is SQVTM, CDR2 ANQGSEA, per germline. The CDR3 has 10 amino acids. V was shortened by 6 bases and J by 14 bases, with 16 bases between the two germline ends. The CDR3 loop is CSVALWAPTF. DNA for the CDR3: TGCAGCGTCGCCTTGTGGGCCCCTACCTTC.

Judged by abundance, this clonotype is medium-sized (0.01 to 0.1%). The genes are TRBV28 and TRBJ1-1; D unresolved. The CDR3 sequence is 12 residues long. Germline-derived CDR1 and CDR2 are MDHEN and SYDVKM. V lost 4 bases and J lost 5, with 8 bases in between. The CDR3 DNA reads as TGTGCCAGCAGTTCTGGCGTGACTGAAGCTTTCTTT. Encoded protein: CASSSGVTEAFF.

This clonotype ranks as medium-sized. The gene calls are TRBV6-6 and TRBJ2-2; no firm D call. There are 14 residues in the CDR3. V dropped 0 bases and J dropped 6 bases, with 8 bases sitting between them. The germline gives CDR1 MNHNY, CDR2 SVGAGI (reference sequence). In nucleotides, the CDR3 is TGTGCCAGCAGTTACTCGAAAGAGGCCGGGGAGCTGTTTTTT. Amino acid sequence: CASSYSKEAGELFF.

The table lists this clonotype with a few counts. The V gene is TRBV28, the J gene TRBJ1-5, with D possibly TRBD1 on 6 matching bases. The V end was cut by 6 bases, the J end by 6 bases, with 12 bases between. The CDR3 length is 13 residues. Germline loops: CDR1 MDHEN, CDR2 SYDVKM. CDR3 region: CASSRTGIQPQHF. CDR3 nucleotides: TGTGCCAGCAGCCGCACAGGGATTCAGCCCCAGCATTTT.

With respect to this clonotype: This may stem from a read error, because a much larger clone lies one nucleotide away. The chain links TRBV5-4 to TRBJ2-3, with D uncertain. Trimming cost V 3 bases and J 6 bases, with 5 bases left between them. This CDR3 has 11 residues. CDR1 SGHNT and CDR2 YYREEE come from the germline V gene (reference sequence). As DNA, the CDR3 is TGTGCCAGCAGCTATGTGGATACGCAGTATTTT. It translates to CASSYVDTQYF.

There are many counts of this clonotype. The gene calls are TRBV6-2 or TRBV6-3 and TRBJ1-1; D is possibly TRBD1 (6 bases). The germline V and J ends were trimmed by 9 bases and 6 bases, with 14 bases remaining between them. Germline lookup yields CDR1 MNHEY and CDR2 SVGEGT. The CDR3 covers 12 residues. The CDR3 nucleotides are TGTGCCAGTGGGTGGGGGGCAGCTGAAGCTTTCTTT. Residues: CASGWGAAEAFF.

Written as DNA, the CDR3 is TGTGCCAGCACCCCCCCCGGGACGGGCTCCTACGAGCAGTACTTC. Protein sequence: CASTPPGTGSYEQYF. The rearrangement links TRBV12-3 or TRBV12-4 to TRBJ2-7; the D gene could be TRBD1 or TRBD2 (5 bases each). V was pared by 7 bases and J by 0 bases, with 16 bases between. This CDR3 has 15 amino acids.

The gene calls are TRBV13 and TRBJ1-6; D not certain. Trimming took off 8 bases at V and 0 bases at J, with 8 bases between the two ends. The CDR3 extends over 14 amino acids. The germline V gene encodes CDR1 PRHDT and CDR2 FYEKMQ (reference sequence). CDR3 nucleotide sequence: TGTGCCAGCCATGGGAGCTCCTATAATTCACCCCTCCACTTT. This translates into CASHGSSYNSPLHF.

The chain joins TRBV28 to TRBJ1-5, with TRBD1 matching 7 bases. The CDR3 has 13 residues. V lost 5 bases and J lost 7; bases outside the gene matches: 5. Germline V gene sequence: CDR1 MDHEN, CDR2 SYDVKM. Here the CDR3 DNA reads TGTGCCAGCAGTGCCCCAGGGGGGCAGCCCCAGCATTTT. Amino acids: CASSAPGGQPQHF. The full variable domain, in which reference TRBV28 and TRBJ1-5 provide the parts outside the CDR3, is DVKVTQSSRYLVKRTGEKVFLECVQDMDHENMFWYRQDPGLGLRLIYFSYDVKMKEKGDIPEGYSVSREKKERFSLILESASTNQTSMYLCASSAPGGQPQHFGDGTRLSIL.

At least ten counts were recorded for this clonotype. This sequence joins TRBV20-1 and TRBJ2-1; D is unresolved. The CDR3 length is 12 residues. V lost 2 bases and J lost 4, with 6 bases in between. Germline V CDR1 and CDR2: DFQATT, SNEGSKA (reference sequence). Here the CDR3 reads CSARLPYNEQFF. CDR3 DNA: TGCAGTGCTAGATTGCCTTACAATGAGCAGTTCTTC.

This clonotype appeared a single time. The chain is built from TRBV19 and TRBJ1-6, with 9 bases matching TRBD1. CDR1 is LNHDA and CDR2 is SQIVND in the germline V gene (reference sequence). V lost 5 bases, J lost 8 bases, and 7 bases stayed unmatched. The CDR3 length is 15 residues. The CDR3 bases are TGTGCCAGTAGTGAGGACAGGGGCCTTTATTCACCCCTCCACTTT. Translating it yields CASSEDRGLYSPLHF.

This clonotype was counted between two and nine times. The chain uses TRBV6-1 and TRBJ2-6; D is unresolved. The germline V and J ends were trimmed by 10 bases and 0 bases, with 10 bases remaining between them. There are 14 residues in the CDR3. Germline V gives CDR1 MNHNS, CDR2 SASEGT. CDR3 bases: TGTGCCACCGCCCCCTACTCTGGGGCCAACGTCCTGACTTTC. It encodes CATAPYSGANVLTF.

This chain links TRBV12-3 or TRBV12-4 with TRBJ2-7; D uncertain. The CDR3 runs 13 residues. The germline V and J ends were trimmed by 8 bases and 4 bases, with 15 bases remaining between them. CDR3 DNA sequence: TGTGCCAGCTCCAACGAAGGGCCTTACGAGCAGTACTTC. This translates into CASSNEGPYEQYF.

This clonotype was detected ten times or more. The CDR3 DNA reads as TGTGCCAGCAGACGGGACAGAAAGGCTTTCTTT. Translating gives CASRRDRKAFF. J is TRBJ1-1 and V is TRBV3-1; 7 positions agree with TRBD1. The trim removed 6 bases at V and 11 bases at J, leaving 6 bases unmatched. CDR1 is LGHDT, CDR2 YNNKEL, per germline (reference sequence). This CDR3 region has 11 residues.

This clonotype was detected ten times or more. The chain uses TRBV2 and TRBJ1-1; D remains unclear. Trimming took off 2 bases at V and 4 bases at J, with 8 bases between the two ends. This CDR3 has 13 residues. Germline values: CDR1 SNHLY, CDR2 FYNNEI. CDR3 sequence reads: CASSEQVFTEAFF. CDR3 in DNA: TGTGCCAGCAGTGAACAAGTCTTCACTGAAGCTTTCTTT.

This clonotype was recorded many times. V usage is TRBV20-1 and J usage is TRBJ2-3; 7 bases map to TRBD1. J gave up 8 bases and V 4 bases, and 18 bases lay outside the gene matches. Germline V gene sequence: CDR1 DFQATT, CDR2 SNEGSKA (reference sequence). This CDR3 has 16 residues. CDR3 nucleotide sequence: TGCAGTGCTACTTCGAAACGGACAGGCATCGAACTTACGCAGTATTTT. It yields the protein CSATSKRTGIELTQYF.

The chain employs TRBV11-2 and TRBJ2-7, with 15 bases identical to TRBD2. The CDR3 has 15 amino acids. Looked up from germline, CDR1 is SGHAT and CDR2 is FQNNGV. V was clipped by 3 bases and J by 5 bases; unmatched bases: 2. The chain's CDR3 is CASSLGLAGGHEQYF. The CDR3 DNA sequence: TGTGCCAGCAGCTTGGGACTAGCGGGGGGCCACGAGCAGTACTTC.

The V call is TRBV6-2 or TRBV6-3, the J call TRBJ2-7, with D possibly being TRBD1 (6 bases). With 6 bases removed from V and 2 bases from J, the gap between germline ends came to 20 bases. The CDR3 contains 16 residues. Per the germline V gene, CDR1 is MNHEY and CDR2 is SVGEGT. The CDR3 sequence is CASSQTARGLAYEQYF. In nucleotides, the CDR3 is TGTGCCAGCAGCCAGACGGCCAGGGGCCTCGCCTACGAGCAGTACTTC.

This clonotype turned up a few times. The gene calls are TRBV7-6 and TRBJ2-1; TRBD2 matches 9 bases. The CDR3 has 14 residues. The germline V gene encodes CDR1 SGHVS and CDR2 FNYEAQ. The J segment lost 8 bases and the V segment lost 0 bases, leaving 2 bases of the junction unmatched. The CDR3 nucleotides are TGTGCCAGCAGCTTAGCAGCGGGAGGCGATGAGCAGTTCTTC. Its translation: CASSLAAGGDEQFF.

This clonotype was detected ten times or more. The CDR3 here is CASSRTGNEGLLVTQYF. The CDR3, as DNA: TGCGCCAGCAGCCGGACAGGGAATGAAGGGCTGCTTGTGACCCAGTACTTC. V gene TRBV5-1 combines with J gene TRBJ2-5, with 8 bases aligning to TRBD1. The CDR3 length is 17 residues. Germline lookup yields CDR1 SGHRS and CDR2 YFSETQ. The V and J ends lost 4 bases and 7 bases, in that order; junction bases with no gene match: 18.